This T cell receptor (beta chain) was documented in a study of T-cell reconstitution after alpha-beta-depleted transplantation in children. Preparation of the TCRbeta library used unique molecular identifiers. TCRdb re-derived calls from the PCR reads in MiXCR, one entry per CDR3 protein. Of a few hundred thousand distinct CDR3 sequences in the sample, 11% were seen once. CDR3 size: 13 residues. The V segment lost 5 bases and the J segment 7 bases; nucleotides outside the gene matches: 5. The germline CDR1 and CDR2 sequences are DFQATT and SNEGSKA (reference sequence). This clonotype showed up just a few times.

The sequence came from a human donor who donated a stem cell graft to a child with acute myeloid leukemia. The chain couples TRBV20-1 to TRBJ2-7; 13 bases are shared with TRBD2. Source: PBMCs from the stem cell graft donor, taken from the stem cell graft. The CDR3 DNA sequence: TGCAGTGCTGGACTAGCGGGAGCGGAAGAGCAGTACTTC. Its translation: CSAGLAGAEEQYF.